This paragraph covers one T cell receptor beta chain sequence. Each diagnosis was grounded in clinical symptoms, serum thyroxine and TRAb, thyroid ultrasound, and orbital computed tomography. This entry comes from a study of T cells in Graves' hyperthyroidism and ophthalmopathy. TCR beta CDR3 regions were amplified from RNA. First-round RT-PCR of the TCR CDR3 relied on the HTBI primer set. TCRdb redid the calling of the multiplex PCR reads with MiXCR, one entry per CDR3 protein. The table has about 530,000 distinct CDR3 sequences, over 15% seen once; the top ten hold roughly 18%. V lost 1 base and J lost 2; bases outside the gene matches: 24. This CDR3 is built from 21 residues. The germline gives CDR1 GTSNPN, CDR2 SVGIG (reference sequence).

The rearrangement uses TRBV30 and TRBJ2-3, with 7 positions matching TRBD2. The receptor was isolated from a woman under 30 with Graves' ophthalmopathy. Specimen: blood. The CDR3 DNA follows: TGTGCCTGGAGTGAGAACATAAACAACGTCCGAAGACTAGCTCACACAGATACGCAGTATTTT. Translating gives CAWSENINNVRRLAHTDTQYF.